This TCR beta chain was captured by sequencing in a study of blood T cell repertoires in COVID-19. V trimming: 6 bases; J trimming: 7 bases; junction bases outside the gene matches: 5. Looked up from germline, CDR1 is SQVTM and CDR2 is ANQGSEA. There are 13 residues in the CDR3. In the source study's methods: The assay estimated nucleated cells by amplifying reference gene primers. Measured with immunoSEQ multiplex PCR; TCRdb has only the in-frame clones, and not every one. The DNA was the basis for D and trimming; V, J and clone size are from that table. The sample consists of about 130,000 clones, just over 75% of them appearing once.

The chain has TRBV29-1 and TRBJ2-2, with 10 bases identical to TRBD1. Sequencing was performed on peripheral blood. The receptor was isolated from a human donor in a cohort sampled during active COVID-19. In DNA, the CDR3 is TGCAGCGTGGGACAGGGGAGGGGCGGGGAGCTGTTTTTT. Protein sequence: CSVGQGRGGELFF.